A selection of T cell receptor beta chains follows, all from one sample in a study of cytomegalovirus exposure and HLA in healthy donors. Sequencing was performed with immunoSEQ multiplex PCR; in TCRdb, only in-frame clones are kept and a portion is missing. The repertoire has under 100,000 clones, over 85% of them found once; the top ten carry 0.69%. The material sequenced was PBMCs. These receptors were taken from a woman younger than 30 in good health and CMV-seronegative. CDR3s include the opening cysteine and the closing phenylalanine or tryptophan. The D gene is left open where the match is weak. Expanded clones are given a class, and other clones once, few, many or no size at all.

TRBV15	NA	TRBJ2-3	TRBD2	CATSSDIPGLATDTQYF	TGTGCCACCAGCAGCGATATTCCGGGACTAGCAACAGATACGCAGTATTTT
TRBV10-3	once	TRBJ1-5	NA	CAISGGLESNQPQHF	TGTGCCATCAGTGGGGGGCTAGAATCCAATCAGCCCCAGCATTTT
TRBV10-1	NA	TRBJ2-7	NA	CASSERSAQEQYF	TGCGCCAGCAGTGAGAGGTCAGCACAGGAGCAGTACTTC
TRBV5-6	once	TRBJ2-3	TRBD1	CASSPDRGGTDTQYF	TGTGCCAGCAGCCCCGACAGGGGTGGCACAGATACGCAGTATTTT
TRBV27	once	TRBJ1-2	TRBD1	CASSFRGQGNYGYTF	TGTGCCAGCAGTTTCAGGGGGCAGGGGAACTATGGCTACACCTTC
TRBV29-1	NA	TRBJ1-2	NA	CSVGGSQSNYGYTF	TGCAGCGTTGGAGGCAGCCAGTCTAACTATGGCTACACCTTC
TRBV18	NA	TRBJ2-3	TRBD1	CASSLAGTGGTDTQYF	TGTGCCAGCTCACTGGCCGGGACAGGGGGTACAGATACGCAGTATTTT
TRBV19	once	TRBJ1-6	TRBD1	CASTFDRGTSPLHF	TGTGCCAGTACCTTCGACAGGGGGACTTCACCCCTCCACTTT
TRBV28	NA	TRBJ2-7	NA	CASNGGTYEQYF	TGTGCCAGCAACGGTGGTACCTACGAGCAGTACTTC
TRBV5-6	NA	TRBJ2-3	TRBD1	CASSRGHIRDRGPTDTQYF	TGTGCCAGCAGCCGTGGCCACATTCGGGACAGGGGGCCCACAGATACGCAGTATTTT
TRBV5-5	NA	TRBJ2-5	NA	CASSFTFETQYF	TGTGCCAGCAGCTTCACTTTTGAGACCCAGTACTTC
TRBV6-5	NA	TRBJ2-7	TRBD2	CASRPTSGMVYEQYF	TGTGCCAGCAGGCCAACTAGCGGGATGGTCTACGAGCAGTACTTC
TRBV7-6	NA	TRBJ2-7	NA	CASSLRTNGRGNYEQYF	TGTGCCAGCAGCTTAAGGACGAACGGGAGAGGGAACTACGAGCAGTACTTC
TRBV19	once	TRBJ2-7	NA	CASSIETGHFYEQYF	TGTGCCAGTAGTATAGAAACAGGGCACTTCTACGAGCAGTACTTC
TRBV28	NA	TRBJ2-2	NA	CATSNGGNTGELFF	TGTGCCACTAGCAATGGAGGGAACACCGGGGAGCTGTTTTTT
TRBV4-1	NA	TRBJ2-3	NA	CASSRGIVDTQYF	TGCGCCAGCAGCCGCGGGATTGTGGATACGCAGTATTTT
TRBV2	NA	TRBJ2-4	NA	CASSEGRSGAKNIQYF	TGTGCCAGCAGTGAGGGGCGGAGTGGGGCCAAAAACATTCAGTACTTC
TRBV13	NA	TRBJ1-1	NA	CASSPRSNTEAFF	TGTGCCAGCAGCCCCAGATCGAACACTGAAGCTTTCTTT
TRBV5-6	few	TRBJ2-1	NA	CASSSLGRGDVDEQFF	TGTGCCAGCAGCTCGTTGGGCAGGGGAGACGTCGATGAGCAGTTCTTC
TRBV28	once	TRBJ2-1	TRBD1	CASSSQGAPFYNEQFF	TGTGCCAGCAGTTCACAGGGGGCTCCCTTTTACAATGAGCAGTTCTTC
TRBV27	NA	TRBJ1-2	TRBD1	CASRMPGQAYRYTF	TGTGCCAGCAGGATGCCGGGACAGGCCTATCGCTACACCTTC
TRBV14	few	TRBJ1-2	NA	CASSPQDRYGYTF	TGTGCCAGCAGCCCTCAGGATAGGTATGGCTACACCTTC
TRBV10-3	NA	TRBJ2-2	TRBD1	CASRDRGDTGELFF	TGTGCCTCCCGGGACAGGGGAGATACCGGGGAGCTGTTTTTT
TRBV4-1	NA	TRBJ2-5	NA	CASSQAGSNPQETQYF	TGCGCCAGCAGCCAAGCCGGGTCAAATCCCCAAGAGACCCAGTACTTC
TRBV28	few	TRBJ2-1	TRBD1	CASKGQGAVGEQFF	TGTGCCAGCAAAGGACAGGGGGCTGTTGGTGAGCAGTTCTTC
TRBV18	NA	TRBJ1-6	NA	CASSGGTPNSPLHF	TGTGCCAGCTCGGGTGGGACACCCAATTCACCCCTCCACTTT
TRBV5-6	once	TRBJ1-2	TRBD1	CASSSAGGDGYTF	TGTGCCAGCAGCTCCGCAGGGGGCGATGGCTACACCTTC
TRBV5-1	NA	TRBJ2-7	NA	CASSTGSSYEQYF	TGCGCCAGCAGCACGGGGAGCTCCTACGAGCAGTACTTC
TRBV2	NA	TRBJ1-5	TRBD1	CASEGGDRDGNQPQHF	TGTGCCAGCGAGGGGGGAGACAGGGACGGCAATCAGCCCCAGCATTTT
TRBV7-7	NA	TRBJ2-1	NA	CASSSKPPSASYNEQFF	TGTGCCAGCAGCTCTAAACCTCCTAGCGCCTCCTACAATGAGCAGTTCTTC
TRBV10-3	NA	TRBJ1-1	TRBD1	CAINRDRETEAFF	TGTGCCATCAACCGGGACAGGGAGACTGAAGCTTTCTTT
TRBV30	NA	TRBJ2-1	TRBD2	CAWIRIAGSEQFF	TGTGCCTGGATTCGTATAGCGGGGAGTGAGCAGTTCTTC
TRBV21-1	NA	TRBJ1-1	NA	CASSSRGFIAFF	TGTGCCAGCAGCAGTCGGGGTTTCATAGCTTTCTTT
TRBV2	NA	TRBJ2-6	NA	CASKGGGSGANVLTF	TGTGCCAGCAAGGGAGGGGGCTCTGGGGCCAACGTCCTGACTTTC
TRBV19	once	TRBJ2-4	TRBD1	CASSIKTGPKNIQYF	TGTGCCAGTAGTATAAAGACAGGGCCCAAAAACATTCAGTACTTC
TRBV6-5	NA	TRBJ1-5	NA	CASRRADLGPQHF	TGTGCCAGCAGGAGGGCAGACCTAGGGCCCCAGCATTTT
TRBV5-1	NA	TRBJ2-5	NA	CASSLSKETQYF	TGCGCCAGCAGCTTGAGCAAAGAGACCCAGTACTTC
TRBV30	NA	TRBJ1-2	NA	CAWSAEGYYGYTF	TGTGCCTGGAGTGCGGAGGGGTACTATGGCTACACCTTC
TRBV7-2	NA	TRBJ2-1	TRBD2	CASSLGSGGSYNEQFF	TGTGCCAGCAGCTTGGGTAGCGGGGGCTCCTACAATGAGCAGTTCTTC
TRBV10-2	NA	TRBJ2-7	NA	CASSVASSYEQYF	TGCGCCAGCAGTGTGGCTAGCTCCTACGAGCAGTACTTC
TRBV7-9	NA	TRBJ1-5	NA	CASSLGWENQPQHF	TGTGCCAGCAGCTTAGGATGGGAGAATCAGCCCCAGCATTTT
TRBV19	NA	TRBJ1-2	TRBD1	CASSDQTGVTYGYTF	TGTGCCAGTAGTGACCAGACAGGGGTAACCTATGGCTACACCTTC
TRBV18	NA	TRBJ1-2	NA	CASSPQGLGDNYGYTF	TGTGCCAGCTCACCACAGGGACTCGGTGATAACTATGGCTACACCTTC
TRBV18	NA	TRBJ2-7	TRBD2	CASSPAGEPHEQYF	TGTGCCAGCTCACCAGCGGGAGAGCCCCACGAGCAGTACTTC
TRBV7-8	NA	TRBJ1-2	NA	CASSLARVNRDGYTF	TGTGCCAGCAGCTTAGCGAGAGTGAATAGAGATGGCTACACCTTC
TRBV9	NA	TRBJ1-2	NA	CASSAGWGGDGYTF	TGTGCCAGCAGCGCCGGATGGGGGGGAGACGGCTACACCTTC
TRBV6-9	NA	TRBJ2-7	NA	CASSYHRSGQYF	TGTGCCAGCAGTTATCACCGGTCCGGGCAGTACTTC
TRBV5-1	NA	TRBJ1-2	NA	CASSTFGGLAYGYTF	TGCGCCAGCAGCACCTTCGGGGGGCTGGCCTATGGCTACACCTTC
TRBV5-1	NA	TRBJ1-1	NA	CASSQGRAWDTEAFF	TGCGCCAGCAGCCAGGGGCGGGCATGGGACACTGAAGCTTTCTTT
TRBV5-1	NA	TRBJ2-7	NA	CASSLGGGKASYEQYF	TGCGCCAGCAGCTTAGGGGGGGGTAAGGCGTCCTACGAGCAGTACTTC
TRBV19	NA	TRBJ2-3	TRBD1	CARGEYTTGGSPDTQYF	TGTGCCAGAGGGGAATATACGACAGGGGGGTCCCCAGATACGCAGTATTTT
TRBV7-8	NA	TRBJ1-1	TRBD1	CASSLGYRGVGNTEAFF	TGTGCCAGCAGCTTAGGGTACAGGGGGGTCGGGAACACTGAAGCTTTCTTT
TRBV4-1	once	TRBJ2-5	NA	CASSQGLVGGKETQYF	TGCGCCAGCAGCCAAGGACTTGTGGGGGGAAAAGAGACCCAGTACTTC
TRBV28	NA	TRBJ2-4	NA	CASSYPGSQKNIQYF	TGTGCCAGCAGCTACCCAGGAAGCCAAAAAAACATTCAGTACTTC
TRBV2	few	TRBJ2-3	TRBD2	CASSEPGGVTDTQYF	TGTGCCAGCAGTGAACCGGGAGGGGTCACAGATACGCAGTATTTT